These T cell receptor beta chains were read from a single sample in a study of blood T cell repertoires in COVID-19. Assay: immunoSEQ multiplex PCR; the TCRdb copy retains only in-frame clones and omits some. The sample contains roughly 84,000 clones, around 82% of which appear only once. The source material was peripheral blood. Receptor source: a man aged 55-75 years with COVID-19, enrolled during active disease. The CDR3 runs from the conserved cysteine through the conserved F or W. The D gene is left open where the match is weak. For some rows the clone size is stated as once, few or many, or as a class when expanded; others skip it.

D gene: .
V gene: TRBV25-1
clone size: .
J gene: TRBJ2-5
CDR3 DNA: TGTGCCAGCAGTGACCCAAGACAGTCCCAAGAGACCCAGTACTTC
CDR3 protein: CASSDPRQSQETQYF

D gene: .
V gene: TRBV7-2
clone size: few
J gene: TRBJ1-4
CDR3 DNA: TGTGCCAGCAGCCGTAATACAGGGTCGGAAAAACTGTTTTTT
CDR3 protein: CASSRNTGSEKLFF

D gene: TRBD1
V gene: TRBV5-1
clone size: .
J gene: TRBJ1-6
CDR3 DNA: TGCGCCAGCAGCTGGGACAGGGGAGAGTCACCCCTCCACTTT
CDR3 protein: CASSWDRGESPLHF

D gene: .
V gene: TRBV24-1
clone size: .
J gene: TRBJ2-2
CDR3 DNA: TGTGCCACTATGGACAGCCCCACCGGGGAGCTGTTTTTT
CDR3 protein: CATMDSPTGELFF

D gene: .
V gene: TRBV2
clone size: .
J gene: TRBJ1-2
CDR3 DNA: TGTGCCAGCAGGCAGAGACAGGAGCCTTCTGGCTACACCTTC
CDR3 protein: CASRQRQEPSGYTF

D gene: .
V gene: TRBV7-2
clone size: .
J gene: TRBJ2-7
CDR3 DNA: TGTGCCAGCAGCTCGCCGGGGTCCCGAATCGCCGAGCAGTACTTC
CDR3 protein: CASSSPGSRIAEQYF

D gene: .
V gene: TRBV2
clone size: few
J gene: TRBJ2-7
CDR3 DNA: TGTGCCAGCAGTGAAATCGACGAGCAGTACTTC
CDR3 protein: CASSEIDEQYF

D gene: .
V gene: TRBV4-2
clone size: .
J gene: TRBJ2-5
CDR3 DNA: TGTGCCAGCAGCCAAGATTATGGACAGTCCCAAGAGACCCAGTACTTC
CDR3 protein: CASSQDYGQSQETQYF

D gene: .
V gene: TRBV20-1
clone size: .
J gene: TRBJ1-5
CDR3 DNA: TGCAGTGCTAGTCCGGGTTATTCTAATCAGCCCCAGCATTTT
CDR3 protein: CSASPGYSNQPQHF

D gene: .
V gene: TRBV19
clone size: .
J gene: TRBJ2-1
CDR3 DNA: TGTGCCAGTAGGCCAGACCGGAGCTCCTACAATGAGCAGTTCTTC
CDR3 protein: CASRPDRSSYNEQFF

D gene: .
V gene: TRBV3-1/TRBV3-2
clone size: .
J gene: TRBJ2-7
CDR3 DNA: TGTGCCAGCAGCCAACTCCCTTGGCAGGGCGCATACGAGCAGTACTTC
CDR3 protein: CASSQLPWQGAYEQYF

D gene: TRBD1
V gene: TRBV3-1/TRBV3-2
clone size: .
J gene: TRBJ1-3
CDR3 DNA: TGTGCCAGCAGCCTGACAGGGGGGTCTGGAAACACCATATATTTT
CDR3 protein: CASSLTGGSGNTIYF

D gene: TRBD2
V gene: TRBV6-2/TRBV6-3
clone size: .
J gene: TRBJ2-1
CDR3 DNA: TGTGCCAGCAGTCGGACTAGCGGAAACTACAATGAGCAGTTCTTC
CDR3 protein: CASSRTSGNYNEQFF

D gene: .
V gene: TRBV18
clone size: few
J gene: TRBJ2-7
CDR3 DNA: TGTGCCAGCTCACCGGCGGCAGCCTACGAGCAGTACTTC
CDR3 protein: CASSPAAAYEQYF

D gene: .
V gene: TRBV11-3
clone size: few
J gene: TRBJ1-6
CDR3 DNA: TGTGCCAGCAGCTTAGTTGACAAGGGGAATTCACCCCTCCACTTT
CDR3 protein: CASSLVDKGNSPLHF

D gene: .
V gene: TRBV29-1
clone size: few
J gene: TRBJ1-1
CDR3 DNA: TGCAGCGTTGTCGAGTCAGGGAACACTGAAGCTTTCTTT
CDR3 protein: CSVVESGNTEAFF

D gene: TRBD2
V gene: TRBV30
clone size: .
J gene: TRBJ2-3
CDR3 DNA: TGTGCCTGGGGCCCGGGACTAGCTTCAGATACGCAGTATTTT
CDR3 protein: CAWGPGLASDTQYF

D gene: .
V gene: TRBV18
clone size: .
J gene: TRBJ2-5
CDR3 DNA: TGTGCCAGCTCCCGGTCCCAGCGAGGGGAGACCCAGTACTTC
CDR3 protein: CASSRSQRGETQYF

D gene: TRBD1
V gene: TRBV5-8
clone size: .
J gene: TRBJ2-2
CDR3 DNA: TGTGCCAGCAGCTCCAAACAGGGGCCCTACACCGGGGAGCTGTTTTTT
CDR3 protein: CASSSKQGPYTGELFF

D gene: .
V gene: TRBV7-9
clone size: .
J gene: TRBJ1-3
CDR3 DNA: TGTGCCAGCAGCTTAGGGCAGGGGAACACCATATATTTT
CDR3 protein: CASSLGQGNTIYF

D gene: TRBD1
V gene: TRBV4-3
clone size: .
J gene: TRBJ1-1
CDR3 DNA: TGCGCCAGCAGCCAAGATTGGACAGGGGGCTCGAACACTGAAGCTTTCTTT
CDR3 protein: CASSQDWTGGSNTEAFF

D gene: .
V gene: TRBV7-9
clone size: .
J gene: TRBJ2-7
CDR3 DNA: TGTGCCAGCAGCGAGGCCTCCTACGAGCAGTACTTC
CDR3 protein: CASSEASYEQYF

D gene: TRBD1
V gene: TRBV5-1
clone size: .
J gene: TRBJ2-7
CDR3 DNA: TGCGCCAGCAGCTTGGATACAGGGGTGACCTACGAGCAGTACTTC
CDR3 protein: CASSLDTGVTYEQYF

D gene: .
V gene: TRBV21-1
clone size: .
J gene: TRBJ1-5
CDR3 DNA: TGTGCCAGCAGCGGCCGGAACAGGGCATCGGGCAGCAATCAGCCCCAGCATTTT
CDR3 protein: CASSGRNRASGSNQPQHF

D gene: .
V gene: TRBV5-1
clone size: .
J gene: TRBJ1-4
CDR3 DNA: TGCGCCAGCAGCTTGGGGCGGCTCAATGAAAAACTGTTTTTT
CDR3 protein: CASSLGRLNEKLFF

D gene: TRBD2
V gene: TRBV3-1/TRBV3-2
clone size: .
J gene: TRBJ2-5
CDR3 DNA: TGTGCCAGCAGCCATCGGGAGGCGACCCAGTACTTC
CDR3 protein: CASSHREATQYF

D gene: .
V gene: TRBV4-1
clone size: .
J gene: TRBJ2-1
CDR3 DNA: TGCGCCAGCAGCCAGGATCCCCAGGCAAGGGAGCAGTTCTTC
CDR3 protein: CASSQDPQAREQFF

D gene: TRBD2
V gene: TRBV5-1
clone size: few
J gene: TRBJ2-5
CDR3 DNA: TGCGCCAGCTCCACGGGGGGGAGGGCCCGAGAGACCCAGTACTTC
CDR3 protein: CASSTGGRARETQYF

D gene: TRBD2
V gene: TRBV6-1
clone size: once
J gene: TRBJ2-7
CDR3 DNA: TGTGCCAGCAGGCGGGCGGGAGACGAGCAGTACTTC
CDR3 protein: CASRRAGDEQYF

D gene: TRBD2
V gene: TRBV11-2
clone size: .
J gene: TRBJ2-3
CDR3 DNA: TGTGCCAGCAGCTCCGGCGGGGGGGTGAGAGTGTATTTT
CDR3 protein: CASSSGGGVRVYF

D gene: TRBD1
V gene: TRBV4-3
clone size: once
J gene: TRBJ2-2
CDR3 DNA: TGCGCCAGCAGCCAGGCGGACAGGGCGGCCGGGGAGCTGTTTTTT
CDR3 protein: CASSQADRAAGELFF

D gene: .
V gene: TRBV12-3/TRBV12-4
clone size: .
J gene: TRBJ2-1
CDR3 DNA: TGTGCCAGCAGTCCTAGCAGTGAGCAGTTCTTC
CDR3 protein: CASSPSSEQFF

D gene: TRBD1
V gene: TRBV13
clone size: .
J gene: TRBJ2-3
CDR3 DNA: TGTGCCAGCAGCTTAGGGGGACAGCGACTGACTAGCACAGATACGCAGTATTTT
CDR3 protein: CASSLGGQRLTSTDTQYF

D gene: .
V gene: TRBV30
clone size: few
J gene: TRBJ1-6
CDR3 DNA: TGTGCCTGGAGTGACCCCCAGGGTCGATCACCCCTCCACTTT
CDR3 protein: CAWSDPQGRSPLHF

D gene: .
V gene: TRBV9
clone size: .
J gene: TRBJ1-3
CDR3 DNA: TGTGCCAGCAGCCCATCCGGGAGGGGACAACGCTACGCCACCATATATTTT
CDR3 protein: CASSPSGRGQRYATIYF

D gene: .
V gene: TRBV19
clone size: .
J gene: TRBJ1-1
CDR3 DNA: TGTGCCAGTATCCCCAGCAGGGGGAACACTGAAGCTTTCTTT
CDR3 protein: CASIPSRGNTEAFF

D gene: .
V gene: TRBV5-1
clone size: few
J gene: TRBJ1-1
CDR3 DNA: TGCGCCAGCAGCTTTGACAGGAACACTGAAGCTTTCTTT
CDR3 protein: CASSFDRNTEAFF

D gene: TRBD2
V gene: TRBV6-2/TRBV6-3
clone size: .
J gene: TRBJ2-2
CDR3 DNA: TGTGCCAGCAGTCTAGCGGGGGTCACCGGGGAGCTGTTTTTT
CDR3 protein: CASSLAGVTGELFF

D gene: TRBD2
V gene: TRBV11-2
clone size: .
J gene: TRBJ2-1
CDR3 DNA: TGTGCCAGCAGCTTAGGGGCGGGAGAGGTCTTTGAGCAGTTCTTC
CDR3 protein: CASSLGAGEVFEQFF

D gene: TRBD2
V gene: TRBV27
clone size: .
J gene: TRBJ2-3
CDR3 DNA: TGTGCCAGCAGTTTTGGGAGGGCCACAGATACGCAGTATTTT
CDR3 protein: CASSFGRATDTQYF

D gene: TRBD1
V gene: TRBV5-1
clone size: .
J gene: TRBJ1-1
CDR3 DNA: TGCGCCAGCAGCTCACAGACAGGGGGCGAGACTGAAGCTTTCTTT
CDR3 protein: CASSSQTGGETEAFF

D gene: TRBD2
V gene: TRBV9
clone size: .
J gene: TRBJ2-2
CDR3 DNA: TGTGCCAGCAGCGCCCGTGGGGTAGCGGGAGTTACCGGGGAGCTGTTTTTT
CDR3 protein: CASSARGVAGVTGELFF

D gene: .
V gene: TRBV24-1
clone size: .
J gene: TRBJ2-3
CDR3 DNA: TGTGCCACCAGTGACCGGGGGTCGGGAGATACGCAGTATTTT
CDR3 protein: CATSDRGSGDTQYF

D gene: .
V gene: TRBV6-2/TRBV6-3
clone size: .
J gene: TRBJ1-1
CDR3 DNA: TGTGCCAGCAGTTACCGGGCAGGGAGGGTGGTCGACACTGAAGCTTTCTTT
CDR3 protein: CASSYRAGRVVDTEAFF

D gene: .
V gene: TRBV6-1
clone size: .
J gene: TRBJ2-3
CDR3 DNA: TGTGCCAGCAGTGAACGGCTAGTCTCAGATACGCAGTATTTT
CDR3 protein: CASSERLVSDTQYF